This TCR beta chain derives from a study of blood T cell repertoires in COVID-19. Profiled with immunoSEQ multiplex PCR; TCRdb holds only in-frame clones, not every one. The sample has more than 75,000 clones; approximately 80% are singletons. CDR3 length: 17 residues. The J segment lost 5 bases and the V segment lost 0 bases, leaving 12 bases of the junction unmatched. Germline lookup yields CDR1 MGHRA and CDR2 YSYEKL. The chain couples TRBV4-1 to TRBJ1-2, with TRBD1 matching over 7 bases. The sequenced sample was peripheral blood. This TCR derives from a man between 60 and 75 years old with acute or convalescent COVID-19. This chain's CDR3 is CASSQDGVPQGRYGYTF. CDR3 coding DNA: TGCGCCAGCAGCCAAGACGGGGTCCCACAGGGGAGGTATGGCTACACCTTC.